These 20 T cell receptor beta chains were sequenced from one sample in a study of cytomegalovirus exposure and HLA in healthy donors. The PCR used 60 Vbeta and 13 Jbeta primers. Produced via immunoSEQ multiplex PCR; TCRdb's table is partial and in-frame only. The clone table shows tens of thousands of clones, with the ten largest holding 3.5% to 4.5%. Sequencing was performed on PBMCs. These receptors came from a male donor in good health and CMV-seronegative.

For this clone: Different DNA sequences within this sample yield the same CDR3. The rearrangement links TRBV23-1 to TRBJ2-3; 8 nucleotides align to TRBD1. TRBV23-1 is an ORF, and what it does is uncertain. CDR3 length: 13 residues. V lost 4 bases and J lost 6; bases outside the gene matches: 3. The CDR3 loop is CASSRWTGDTQYF. The CDR3 DNA is TGCGCCAGCAGTCGATGGACAGGGGATACGCAGTATTTT.

Regarding this clone: Other DNA sequences from this sample encode an identical CDR3 as well. The chain's CDR3 is CASSSTGIYGYTF. The CDR3 DNA follows: TGTGCCAGCAGCTCCACGGGGATCTATGGCTACACCTTC. The chain combines TRBV13 with TRBJ1-2; D not certain. Between the trimmed V and J ends, which lost 4 bases and 4 bases, there was a span of 10 bases. The length of the CDR3 is 13 residues. In germline, CDR1 is PRHDT, CDR2 FYEKMQ (reference sequence).

The J gene is TRBJ1-1, the V gene TRBV10-3; possible D gene TRBD1, 6 bases. CDR1 ENHRY and CDR2 SYGVKD come from the germline V gene. The CDR3 is made up of 13 amino acids. V lost 3 bases and J lost 3, with 8 bases in between. The CDR3 loop reads CAISDEGDTEAFF. Written as DNA, the CDR3 is TGTGCCATCAGTGATGAGGGGGACACTGAAGCTTTCTTT.

This chain joins TRBV19 and TRBJ1-5; D ambiguous. Between the trimmed V and J ends, which lost 1 base and 7 bases, there was a span of 8 bases. Germline CDR1 LNHDA, CDR2 SQIVND (reference sequence). This CDR3 is built from 13 residues. The CDR3 spells CASSIGFGQPQHF. For the CDR3, the DNA is TGTGCCAGTAGTATAGGATTCGGGCAGCCCCAGCATTTT.

The chain recombines TRBV6-6 with TRBJ1-2, with D perhaps matching TRBD1 (5 bases). The CDR3 contains 13 residues. Trimming took off 2 bases at V and 7 bases at J, with 11 bases between the two ends. CDR1 and CDR2 from the germline V gene are MNHNY and SVGAGI (reference sequence). The CDR3: CASSYVETGGYTF. The CDR3 nucleotides are TGTGCCAGCAGTTACGTGGAAACAGGTGGCTACACCTTC.

This chain uses TRBV7-8 with TRBJ2-1; 9 nucleotides align to TRBD2. Germline CDR1 is SGHVS and CDR2 is FQNEAQ. The CDR3 is 17 amino acids. V lost 5 bases to trimming and J lost 7 bases; unmatched junction nucleotides: 15. Here the CDR3 DNA reads TGTGCCAGCAGCCCCAGATTGGCTAGCGGGATAGGGAATGAGCAGTTCTTC. It translates to CASSPRLASGIGNEQFF.

This chain links TRBV2 with TRBJ2-1, with D perhaps TRBD2 (5 bases). The CDR3 spans 15 residues. In germline, CDR1 is SNHLY, CDR2 FYNNEI. V lost 6 bases and J lost 2, with 14 bases in between. The CDR3 region has the DNA TGTGCCAGCAGCGAGGGCCCTAGCCCCTACAATGAGCAGTTCTTC. Amino acid sequence: CASSEGPSPYNEQFF.

The rearrangement uses TRBV6-5 and TRBJ2-7; possibly TRBD1 for D (6 bases). The CDR3 contains 13 residues. The germline V gene encodes CDR1 MNHEY and CDR2 SVGAGI. The V gene lost 6 bases and the J gene lost 2 bases, with 11 bases spanning the gap. The CDR3 loop reads CASSSGDTYEQYF. CDR3 sequence (DNA): TGTGCCAGCAGCTCAGGGGATACCTACGAGCAGTACTTC.

J is TRBJ2-3 and V is TRBV7-9; 14 nucleotides agree with TRBD2. The CDR3 length is 17 residues. V shed 5 bases, J shed 2 bases, and the junction held 6 bases outside the gene matches. Per the germline V gene, CDR1 is SEHNR and CDR2 is FQNEAQ (reference sequence). The CDR3 coding sequence is TGTGCCAGCAGCCCTGGGACTAGCGGGGGACTCACAGATACGCAGTATTTT. Protein product: CASSPGTSGGLTDTQYF.

The chain has TRBV10-3 and TRBJ1-5, with 7 bases that match TRBD1. V shed 0 bases and J 11 bases; nucleotides not matched to a gene: 10. Germline assignment: CDR1 ENHRY and CDR2 SYGVKD. This CDR3 region has 15 residues. Here the CDR3 reads CAISESGGGRAAQHF. CDR3 coding DNA: TGTGCCATCAGTGAGTCAGGAGGGGGCAGGGCGGCCCAGCATTTT.

J is TRBJ1-5 and V is TRBV7-8; TRBD1 matches 8 bases. Germline CDR1 and CDR2: SGHVS and FQNEAQ. CDR3 length: 16 amino acids. The J segment lost 2 bases and the V segment lost 1 base, leaving 4 bases of the junction unmatched. Written as DNA, the CDR3 is TGTGCCAGCAGCTTAGGGACGACAGGGGGCAATCAGCCCCAGCATTTT. Translated: CASSLGTTGGNQPQHF.

J is TRBJ2-5 and V is TRBV7-8; TRBD2 aligns across 8 bases. Losses at the gene ends were 5 bases for V and 4 bases for J; bases not matched to a gene: 6. The CDR3 length is 14 residues. Germline V gene sequence: CDR1 SGHVS, CDR2 FQNEAQ. The CDR3 is CASSLFSGAETQYF. The CDR3 coding sequence is TGTGCCAGCAGCCTATTTAGCGGGGCAGAGACCCAGTACTTC.

The gene calls are TRBV28 and TRBJ1-4, with D perhaps TRBD1 (5 bases). V was trimmed by 2 bases and J by 5 bases, leaving 12 bases between them. This CDR3 has 15 amino acids. The germline V gene encodes CDR1 MDHEN and CDR2 SYDVKM. The DNA of the CDR3 is TGTGCCAGCAGTTTAGGGGACGGGGGGAATGAAAAACTGTTTTTT. This encodes CASSLGDGGNEKLFF.

The V call is TRBV13, the J call TRBJ1-2, with D possibly matching TRBD1 (5 bases). The CDR3 has 14 residues. Per germline, CDR1 PRHDT and CDR2 FYEKMQ (reference sequence). Trimming left V 5 bases short and J 2 bases short, with 12 bases between. The CDR3 nucleotides are TGTGCCAGCAGCCCCCCAGGGCTCAACTATGGCTACACCTTC. Amino acids: CASSPPGLNYGYTF.

The rearrangement links TRBV7-2 to TRBJ1-2; 9 bases align to TRBD1. CDR1 SGHTA and CDR2 FQGNSA come from the germline V gene. V shed 6 bases and J 4 bases; nucleotides not matched to a gene: 6. This CDR3 has 14 amino acids. The CDR3 here is CASRPGTGSYGYTF. CDR3 coding DNA: TGTGCCAGCAGACCCGGGACAGGGAGCTATGGCTACACCTTC.

CDR3 in amino acids: CASSLAPGDNEQFF. For the CDR3, the DNA is TGTGCCAGCAGCTTGGCCCCAGGGGACAATGAGCAGTTCTTC. V gene TRBV5-8 combines with J gene TRBJ2-1; TRBD1 is a possible D gene (6 bases). This CDR3 contains 14 residues. Germline V gene lookup returns CDR1 SGHTS and CDR2 YDEGEE. The V end was cut by 0 bases, the J end by 5 bases, with 9 bases between.

The chain joins TRBV9 to TRBJ2-3, with TRBD1 matching 7 bases. The CDR3 spans 14 residues. The germline gives CDR1 SGDLS, CDR2 YYNGEE. The V gene end was trimmed by 4 bases and the J gene end by 4 bases; junction bases not matched to a gene: 6. The CDR3 DNA follows: TGTGCCAGCAGCATAAGACAGGGCGCAGATACGCAGTATTTT. Amino acid sequence: CASSIRQGADTQYF.

The chain employs TRBV28 and TRBJ1-4; D not certain. V lost 3 bases to trimming and J lost 3 bases, with 11 bases between them. The V gene's germline CDR1 is MDHEN and CDR2 SYDVKM. The CDR3 totals 15 residues. The CDR3 region is CASSFERKSNEKLFF. DNA for the CDR3: TGTGCCAGCAGTTTTGAGAGGAAGTCTAATGAAAAACTGTTTTTT. The variable domain in full, with the rest retrieved from reference TRBV28 and TRBJ1-4, is DVKVTQSSRYLVKRTGEKVFLECVQDMDHENMFWYRQDPGLGLRLIYFSYDVKMKEKGDIPEGYSVSREKKERFSLILESASTNQTSMYLCASSFERKSNEKLFFGSGTQLSVL.

The chain has TRBV2 and TRBJ2-3, with 12 positions matching TRBD2. The CDR3 length is 16 residues. Germline CDR1 SNHLY, CDR2 FYNNEI. V shed 6 bases, J shed 6 bases, and the junction held 10 bases outside the gene matches. CDR3 residues: CASSVGLAGGLDTQYF. Written as DNA, the CDR3 is TGTGCCAGCAGCGTCGGGCTAGCGGGGGGGCTTGATACGCAGTATTTT.

The CDR3 here is CASRDRNSNQPQHF. The CDR3 nucleotides read TGTGCCAGTAGGGACAGGAATAGCAATCAGCCCCAGCATTTT. The chain carries TRBV19 and TRBJ1-5, with 7 bases fitting TRBD1. This CDR3 contains 14 residues. V lost 6 bases to trimming and J lost 0 bases; unmatched junction nucleotides: 2. The germline gives CDR1 LNHDA, CDR2 SQIVND (reference sequence).